This entry concerns a single T cell receptor beta chain. Sequenced by immunoSEQ multiplex PCR; TCRdb stores in-frame clones only, minus some. Seen here are 30,000 to 45,000 clones, 90% to 95% observed once, and the top ten hold just over 0.4%. The data were taken from a study of T cell changes during pregnancy in multiple sclerosis. V was clipped by 4 bases and J by 0 bases; unmatched bases: 2. CDR1 and CDR2 from the germline V gene are SGHTA and FQGNSA. The CDR3 length is 14 residues. The receptor comes from a female donor with multiple sclerosis, enrolled in a pregnancy study. Sequencing used CD4+ T cells from peripheral blood mononuclear cells, obtained in the first trimester of pregnancy. The rearrangement uses TRBV7-2 and TRBJ1-1; 7 bases align to TRBD1. CDR3 protein: CASSSGQLNTEAFF. Here the CDR3 DNA reads TGTGCCAGCAGCTCGGGACAGCTGAACACTGAAGCTTTCTTT.